The 6 T cell receptor beta chains listed next were all sequenced from one sample in a study of follicular helper T cells after annual influenza vaccination. Only in-frame clones appear in the TCRdb table, and some are missing; sequencing was by immunoSEQ multiplex PCR. The table shows more than 8,500 clones, with 70% to 85% occurring only once. Time point specified: 2015-2016 season, pre-vaccination. Source: CXCR5+ CD38- circulating T follicular helper cells from blood, taken on the day of influenza vaccination. Subset defined: circulating Tfh, non-naive CD4+CXCR5+PD-1+ (ICOS+CD38+ or ICOS-CD38-). These receptors came from an adult who received the influenza vaccine.

This clone showed up just a few times. The V and J genes are TRBV5-1 and TRBJ2-7; 11 bases match TRBD1. Germline lookup yields CDR1 SGHRS and CDR2 YFSETQ. V was clipped by 2 bases and J by 8 bases; unmatched bases: 6. CDR3 length: 14 amino acids. The CDR3 nucleotides are TGCGCCAGCAGCTTTGGGACAGGGGGTATCAAGCAGTACTTC. Amino acid sequence: CASSFGTGGIKQYF.

This clone was seen just once. V and J are TRBV14 and TRBJ1-1; unclear D gene. The CDR3 has 12 amino acids. CDR1 and CDR2 (germline): SGHDN, FVKESK. Trimming cost V 7 bases and J 4 bases, with 10 bases left between them. CDR3 DNA: TGTGCCAGCAAAGCCGAGGGCACTGAAGCTTTCTTT. Its translation is CASKAEGTEAFF.

The chain links TRBV6-1 to TRBJ1-2; TRBD1 agrees at 11 bases. The V and J ends lost 4 bases and 1 base, in that order; junction bases with no gene match: 5. The CDR3 length is 16 residues. Germline-derived CDR1 and CDR2 are MNHNS and SASEGT. CDR3 DNA sequence: TGTGCCAGCAGTGGGAGGGACAGGGGGGATAACTATGGCTACACCTTC. The encoded protein is CASSGRDRGDNYGYTF.

V usage is TRBV23-1 and J usage is TRBJ1-1, with no clear D. TRBV23-1 is filed as an ORF, its function uncertain. The CDR3 has 17 amino acids. V was clipped by 2 bases and J by 1 base, with 17 bases between them. The CDR3 nucleotides read TGCGCCAGCAGTCAAAATGTCGTCGATACCGGGAACACTGAAGCTTTCTTT. Residues: CASSQNVVDTGNTEAFF.

The genes are TRBV28 and TRBJ1-2; D gene ambiguous. The CDR3 sequence is 13 residues long. Germline CDR1 reads MDHEN; CDR2 reads SYDVKM. V gave up 3 bases and J gave up 7 bases, with 12 bases separating them. The CDR3 sequence is CASSFRHLGGYTF. DNA for the CDR3: TGTGCCAGCAGTTTCAGACATTTAGGTGGCTACACCTTC.

The chain has TRBV7-9 and TRBJ1-1, with a tentative D call TRBD1 (6 bases). Germline CDR1 SEHNR, CDR2 FQNEAQ (reference sequence). Trimming left V 7 bases short and J 11 bases short, with 20 bases between. This CDR3 is 13 amino acids long. CDR3 DNA sequence: TGTGCCAGCACCGGAGGACAGTACGGTCATGCTTTCTTT. It translates to CASTGGQYGHAFF.